This T cell receptor (beta chain) was sequenced during a study of CD8+ T cells in alopecia areata. Reverse transcribed after extraction, RNA yielded cDNA as the sequencing template. Clones were sequenced by immunoSEQ multiplex PCR, and TCRdb holds only the in-frame ones, with some missing. The sample yields around 250,000 clones, less than 80% seen once. The CDR3 is 16 residues long. V shed 0 bases and J 2 bases; nucleotides not matched to a gene: 7. Germline V gene sequence: CDR1 GTSNPN, CDR2 SVGIG (reference sequence). Individuals with alopecia areata gave both lesional scalp punch biopsies and peripheral blood for collection.

This clonotype originated in a human donor with alopecia areata. The chain recombines TRBV30 with TRBJ2-3, with 8 bases aligning to TRBD2. The sequencing here drew on CD4+ T cells sorted from blood, taken at week 0. The DNA of the CDR3 is TGTGCCTGGAGTGTACTGGCGGGGGGATTCACAGATACGCAGTATTTT. Translated: CAWSVLAGGFTDTQYF.